Each of the 11 T cell receptor beta chains below was sequenced from the same sample in a study of shared clonotypes between healthy human individuals. Method: immunoSEQ multiplex PCR; TCRdb's copy keeps in-frame clones and lacks some. The sample contains about 2.2 million clones, around 93% of which appear only once. Terminally differentiated effector memory CD45RA+ cells were excluded by CCR7 positive selection of CD45RO-negative cells. Input material: naive CD8+ T cells from PBMCs. The receptors come from a man between 18 and 29 years old in good health. Some clones in this sample may be carry-over from other donors' samples.

This chain connects TRBV27 to TRBJ1-6; no definite D call. The germline V and J ends were trimmed by 3 bases and 10 bases, with 13 bases remaining between them. CDR3 length equals 14 residues. Germline V CDR1 and CDR2: MNHEY, SMNVEV (reference sequence). The CDR3 region has the DNA TGTGCCAGCAGTTTTAGAGACGCACAGTCACCCCTCCACTTT. Protein product: CASSFRDAQSPLHF.

The rearrangement links TRBV12-5 to TRBJ1-2; the D is unclear. The CDR3 is made up of 14 amino acids. V was shortened by 6 bases and J by 6 bases, with 17 bases between the two germline ends. The germline V gene has CDR1 LGHNT and CDR2 FRNRAP. The CDR3 protein is CASGRDTAPDGYTF. The CDR3 DNA follows: TGTGCTAGTGGCCGAGACACGGCGCCCGATGGCTACACCTTC. The complete variable domain, with remaining parts taken from reference TRBV12-5 and TRBJ1-2, reads DARVTQTPRHKVTEMGQEVTMRCQPILGHNTVFWYRQTMMQGLELLAYFRNRAPLDDSGMPKDRFSAEMPDATLATLKIQPSEPRDSAVYFCASGRDTAPDGYTFGSGTRLTVV.

The chain recombines TRBV28 with TRBJ2-3; 13 nucleotides line up with TRBD2. CDR1 is MDHEN and CDR2 is SYDVKM in the germline V gene. The CDR3 spans 17 residues. With 3 bases clipped from V and 4 bases from J, the junction kept 7 bases outside the gene matches. The CDR3 reads CASSFRTSGREPDTQYF. CDR3 sequence (DNA): TGTGCCAGCAGTTTTCGGACTAGCGGGAGAGAGCCAGATACGCAGTATTTT.

V is TRBV30 and J is TRBJ1-4; 11 nucleotides agree with TRBD1. Germline assignment: CDR1 GTSNPN and CDR2 SVGIG (reference sequence). The CDR3 covers 17 residues. V lost 4 bases, J lost 7 bases, and 14 bases stayed unmatched. The CDR3 bases are TGTGCCTGGATGGGGACAGGGGGGCGAACGTACGGTGAAAAACTGTTTTTT. Translated: CAWMGTGGRTYGEKLFF.

The J gene is TRBJ2-1, the V gene TRBV12-5, with 11 bases aligning to TRBD2. Looked up from germline, CDR1 is LGHNT and CDR2 is FRNRAP. Trimming took 1 base from V and 8 from J; bases not matched to a gene: 7. CDR3 size: 16 residues. CDR3 DNA: TGTGCTAGTGGTTTGGGGACTAGCGGGTTTAGGGATGAGCAGTTCTTC. The encoded protein is CASGLGTSGFRDEQFF.

This clone was counted a single time. The chain combines TRBV6-5 with TRBJ2-7, with 7 bases matching TRBD1. J was trimmed by 0 bases and V by 5 bases; bases with no gene match: 7. The CDR3 spans 15 residues. Germline V CDR1 and CDR2: MNHEY, SVGAGI. The chain's CDR3 is CASSQTGTDSYEQYF. Here the CDR3 DNA reads TGTGCCAGCAGTCAAACCGGGACAGACTCCTACGAGCAGTACTTC.

This sequence joins TRBV7-6 and TRBJ1-4; no definite D call. Germline V gene data show CDR1 as SGHVS and CDR2 as FNYEAQ. There are 16 residues in the CDR3. Trimming took off 0 bases at V and 7 bases at J, with 15 bases between the two ends. CDR3 sequence (DNA): TGTGCCAGCAGCTTAGCGGTGGTGGGTTCTGGTGAAAAACTGTTTTTT. Residues: CASSLAVVGSGEKLFF.

The chain couples TRBV27 to TRBJ2-3, with D uncertain. V lost 2 bases and J 0 bases, leaving 6 bases between the germline ends. The germline CDR1 and CDR2 sequences are MNHEY and SMNVEV (reference sequence). This CDR3 has 14 amino acids. CDR3 residues: CASSLRISTDTQYF. The CDR3 nucleotides read TGTGCCAGCAGTTTACGGATCAGCACAGATACGCAGTATTTT.

Worth noting for this clone: Other nucleotide sequences from this sample produce the same CDR3. The chain carries TRBV10-3 and TRBJ2-7, with D hard to call. The V gene lost 0 bases and the J gene lost 0 bases, with 6 bases spanning the gap. The CDR3 covers 14 residues. Per germline, CDR1 ENHRY and CDR2 SYGVKD. CDR3 protein: CAISESPGSYEQYF. The CDR3 nucleotides read TGTGCCATCAGTGAGTCCCCGGGCTCCTACGAGCAGTACTTC.

The V and J genes are TRBV6-5 and TRBJ1-2; the D is unclear. Germline CDR1 is MNHEY and CDR2 is SVGAGI. CDR3 length: 14 amino acids. Trimming took 2 bases from V and 0 from J, leaving 7 bases between them. CDR3 nucleotides: TGTGCCAGCAGTTACCCTGCCACTAACTATGGCTACACCTTC. It yields the protein CASSYPATNYGYTF.

J is TRBJ2-1 and V is TRBV19; perhaps TRBD2 as D (6 bases). The CDR3 contains 18 residues. The germline gives CDR1 LNHDA, CDR2 SQIVND (reference sequence). Trimming pared 5 bases from V and 9 bases from J, leaving 29 bases between. CDR3 coding DNA: TGTGCCAGTAGTCACAAGCCGGGACTTTCCACCTTAGTACGTGAGCAGTTCTTC. Translation: CASSHKPGLSTLVREQFF.